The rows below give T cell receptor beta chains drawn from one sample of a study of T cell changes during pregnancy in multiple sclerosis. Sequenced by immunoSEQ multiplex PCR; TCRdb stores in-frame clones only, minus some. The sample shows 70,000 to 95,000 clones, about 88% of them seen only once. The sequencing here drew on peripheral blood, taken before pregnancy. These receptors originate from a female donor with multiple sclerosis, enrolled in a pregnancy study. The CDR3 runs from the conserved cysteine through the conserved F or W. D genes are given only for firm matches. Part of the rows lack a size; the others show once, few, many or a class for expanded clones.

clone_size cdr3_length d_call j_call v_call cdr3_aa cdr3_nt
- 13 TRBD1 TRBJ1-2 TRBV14 CASSPDRGYGYTF TGTGCCAGCAGCCCCGACAGGGGATATGGCTACACCTTC
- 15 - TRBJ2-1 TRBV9 CASSAQAAGPISPFF TGTGCCAGCAGCGCCCAGGCGGCGGGGCCCATTAGTCCGTTCTTC
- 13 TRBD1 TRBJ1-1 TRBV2 CASSGDSNTEAFF TGTGCCAGCAGCGGGGACAGCAACACTGAAGCTTTCTTT
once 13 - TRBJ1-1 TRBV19 CASSMGPDTEAFF TGTGCCAGTAGTATGGGCCCGGACACTGAAGCTTTCTTT
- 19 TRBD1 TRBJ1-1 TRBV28 CASSTYFPGQGWGWTEAFF TGTGCCAGCAGTACCTACTTTCCGGGACAGGGCTGGGGATGGACTGAAGCTTTCTTT
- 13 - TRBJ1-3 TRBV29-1 CSVEGDSGNTIYF TGCAGCGTTGAAGGGGACTCCGGAAACACCATATATTTT
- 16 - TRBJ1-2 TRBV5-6 CASSLDREAPNYGYTF TGTGCCAGCAGCTTGGACAGGGAAGCGCCTAACTATGGCTACACCTTC
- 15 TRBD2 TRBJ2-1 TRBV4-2 CASSPRTSEHNEQFF TGTGCCAGCAGCCCGAGGACTAGCGAGCACAATGAGCAGTTCTTC
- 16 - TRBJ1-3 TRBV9 CASSVGFTGAGGTIYF TGTGCCAGCAGCGTAGGTTTCACGGGAGCGGGAGGCACCATATATTTT
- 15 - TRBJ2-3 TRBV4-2 CASSQVGGRDHTQYF TGTGCCAGCAGCCAAGTGGGAGGTCGGGATCATACGCAGTATTTT
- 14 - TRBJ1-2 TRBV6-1 CASSEFGGYYGYTF TGTGCCAGCAGTGAATTTGGGGGCTACTATGGCTACACCTTC
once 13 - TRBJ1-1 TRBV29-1 CSGVGQTNTEAFF TGCAGCGGGGTCGGACAGACTAACACTGAAGCTTTCTTT
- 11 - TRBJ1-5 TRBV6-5 CASSHGQPQHF TGTGCCAGCAGTCACGGTCAGCCCCAGCATTTT
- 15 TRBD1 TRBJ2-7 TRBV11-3 CASSPQTGELYEQYF TGTGCCAGCAGCCCACAGACAGGGGAGCTCTACGAGCAGTACTTC
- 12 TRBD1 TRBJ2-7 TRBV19 CATRGQPYEQYF TGTGCCACTCGGGGACAGCCCTACGAGCAGTACTTC
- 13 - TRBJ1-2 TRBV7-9 CASSSYSNYGYTF TGTGCCAGCAGCTCATACTCCAACTATGGCTACACCTTC
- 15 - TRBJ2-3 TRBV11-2 CASSFTGTSTDTQYF TGTGCCAGCAGCTTTACCGGGACTAGCACAGATACGCAGTATTTT
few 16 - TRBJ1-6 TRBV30 CAWSVAAGLRNSPLHF TGTGCCTGGAGTGTCGCTGCGGGACTGAGGAATTCACCCCTCCACTTT
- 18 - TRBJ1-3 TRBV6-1 CASSEYPTGIVAGNTIYF TGTGCCAGCAGTGAATATCCCACCGGGATAGTGGCTGGAAACACCATATATTTT
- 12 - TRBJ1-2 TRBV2 CADLVLARGYTF TGTGCCGACCTTGTTCTGGCGCGGGGCTACACCTTC
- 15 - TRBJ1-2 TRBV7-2 CASSLVSGGNYGYTF TGTGCCAGCAGCTTAGTTTCGGGGGGAAACTATGGCTACACCTTC
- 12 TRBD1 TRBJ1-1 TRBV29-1 CSVVGQSMGAFF TGCAGCGTTGTGGGACAGTCTATGGGCGCTTTCTTT
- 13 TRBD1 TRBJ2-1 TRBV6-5 CASSLQGYNEQFF TGTGCCAGCAGTCTACAGGGGTACAATGAGCAGTTCTTC
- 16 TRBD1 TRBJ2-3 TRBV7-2 CASSFPGTGSTDTQYF TGTGCCAGCAGCTTCCCCGGGACAGGGAGCACAGATACGCAGTATTTT